These T cell receptor beta chains were read from a single sample in a study of OX40 agonist ivuxolimab in advanced cancers. Profiling relied on immunoSEQ multiplex PCR, and the TCRdb table lists in-frame clones only, not all of them. The table includes tens of thousands of clones, 75% to 95% detected once. Sequences were derived from CD4+ or CD8+ T cells sorted from blood, sampled in a trial of the OX40 agonist ivuxolimab. The receptor set was obtained from an adult with an advanced solid tumor such as melanoma, head and neck, liver or kidney cancer. Both conserved end residues are part of each CDR3. A D gene is named only where the DNA matches it firmly. Not every row has a clone size; where given, it reads once, few, many or a size class.

cdr3_nt cdr3_aa d_call v_call clone_size j_call
TGTGCCAGCAGTAGAGACGCTGCTAGGTCGCAGTACTTC CASSRDAARSQYF NA TRBV27 NA TRBJ2-7
TGTGCCAGCAGTGACTCTATAGACACCGAGGGTGAAAAACTGTTTTTT CASSDSIDTEGEKLFF NA TRBV6-4 NA TRBJ1-4
TGCGCCAGCAGTGACGCAGATACGCAGTATTTT CASSDADTQYF NA TRBV10-2 once TRBJ2-3
TGTGCCAGCACCGTTAGCGGGAGGGCCACCGATACGCAGTATTTT CASTVSGRATDTQYF TRBD2 TRBV7-3 NA TRBJ2-3
TGTGCCAGCACTGGGACAGGGATTCTGAACACTGAAGCTTTCTTT CASTGTGILNTEAFF TRBD1 TRBV2 NA TRBJ1-1
TGCAGCATCAGATCAGGGGCAGATACGCAGTATTTT CSIRSGADTQYF NA TRBV29-1 NA TRBJ2-3
TGTGCCAGCAGCCAAATCACTGGGTACACAGATACGCAGTATTTT CASSQITGYTDTQYF NA TRBV14 NA TRBJ2-3
TGTGCCATCAGTGAGTCGACAGGGGGCTTAACAGATACGCAGTATTTT CAISESTGGLTDTQYF TRBD1 TRBV10-3 NA TRBJ2-3
TGCGCCAGCAGCCCCCGGGGGTCTTTCGGGGAGCTGTTTTTT CASSPRGSFGELFF NA TRBV4-1 once TRBJ2-2
TGCGCCAGCAGCTTGGAGGCCGTCAACACTGAAGCTTTCTTT CASSLEAVNTEAFF NA TRBV5-1 NA TRBJ1-1
TGTGCCACCCGAGGGGTCTTTAATGAAAAACTGTTTTTT CATRGVFNEKLFF NA TRBV19 NA TRBJ1-4
TGCGCCAGCAGTGCTGGAGGCGACCAAGAGACCCAGTACTTC CASSAGGDQETQYF NA TRBV5-1 NA TRBJ2-5
TGTGCCAGCAGAGCAGGGGTACGTGCTGAAGCTTTCTTT CASRAGVRAEAFF NA TRBV2 NA TRBJ1-1
TGTGCCAGCTCACCGGGACTAGCGGCCACAGATACGCAGTATTTT CASSPGLAATDTQYF TRBD2 TRBV18 once TRBJ2-3
TGTGCCAGCAGCTTAGAAACGGGAGGGCCTTCAGATACGCAGTATTTT CASSLETGGPSDTQYF TRBD2 TRBV7-3 few TRBJ2-3
TGTGCCAGCAACTCTGGGGCCAACGTCCTGACTTTC CASNSGANVLTF NA TRBV11-1 once TRBJ2-6
TGTGCCAGCAGTTTCGGGAATCAGCCCCAGCATTTT CASSFGNQPQHF NA TRBV28 NA TRBJ1-5
TGTGCCAGCAGCCCGGGGCCCTCCTACGAGCAGTACTTC CASSPGPSYEQYF NA TRBV11-2 NA TRBJ2-7
TGTGCCAGTAGTATCTTGACAGGGGGCGCATCCTACGAGCAGTACTTC CASSILTGGASYEQYF TRBD1 TRBV19 NA TRBJ2-7
TGTGCCTGGAGTGTTCTAGCGGGAGCGGGAGAGACCCAGTACTTC CAWSVLAGAGETQYF TRBD2 TRBV30 NA TRBJ2-5
TGTGCCAGCAGGGTCAGGGCGGACACCGGGGAGCTGTTTTTT CASRVRADTGELFF NA TRBV6-6 NA TRBJ2-2
TGTGCCAGCAGTGGCCAGGGTGGGCCCCAGCATTTT CASSGQGGPQHF NA TRBV27 NA TRBJ1-5
TGTGCCTGGAGTTCGGGGGAGCCAGGAAGTTCACCCCTCCACTTT CAWSSGEPGSSPLHF NA TRBV30 NA TRBJ1-6
TGTGCCAGCAGATTTGACAGATTGAACACTGAAGCTTTCTTT CASRFDRLNTEAFF NA TRBV6-5 few TRBJ1-1
TGTGCCTGGAGTCTAGGGCCGGAGCAGCCCCAGCATTTT CAWSLGPEQPQHF NA TRBV30 once TRBJ1-5
TGCAGCGTCGCGGGGGGCGGAGGAGCCACCGGGGAGCTGTTTTTT CSVAGGGGATGELFF TRBD2 TRBV29-1 NA TRBJ2-2
TGCGCCAGCAGTGGTCAGGGCGGGAGGGAGTCCTACGAGCAGTACTTC CASSGQGGRESYEQYF TRBD2 TRBV4-1 NA TRBJ2-7
TGTGCCAGCAGTTCGGCTTATCCTCCGGGAAACACCATATATTTT CASSSAYPPGNTIYF NA TRBV28 NA TRBJ1-3
TGTGCCAGTAGTCCAGGGCGGCTAGGCTACACCTTC CASSPGRLGYTF NA TRBV19 medium-sized TRBJ1-2
TGCGCCAGCAGCCGTTTCGGGGGACTCAGGATAGTGGATGAGCAGTTCTTC CASSRFGGLRIVDEQFF NA TRBV4-1 NA TRBJ2-1
TGTGCCAGCACCCAAGCCGCAGATACGCAGTATTTT CASTQAADTQYF NA TRBV28 NA TRBJ2-3
TGTGCCAGCAGCTTGGGTACTAGCGGAATCTACGAGCAGTACTTC CASSLGTSGIYEQYF TRBD2 TRBV5-4 NA TRBJ2-7
TGTGCCAGCAGCCAAGCAGGAATTCTAGCCAAAAACATTCAGTACTTC CASSQAGILAKNIQYF NA TRBV14 NA TRBJ2-4
TGTGCCAGCAGCGTAGCTGGGTTCCAAGAGACCCAGTACTTC CASSVAGFQETQYF NA TRBV9 NA TRBJ2-5
TGTGCCAGCAGCGTAACAGGGCAAGAGACCCAGTACTTC CASSVTGQETQYF NA TRBV9 NA TRBJ2-5
TGTGCCAGCAGTGCCCAAGAAGGCGGGGAGCTGTTTTTT CASSAQEGGELFF NA TRBV6-1 NA TRBJ2-2
TGTGCCAGTAACCGGGACAGGGCGAACTATGGCTACACCTTC CASNRDRANYGYTF TRBD1 TRBV19 NA TRBJ1-2
TGTGCCATCAGTGCTGGGCAGGGGACGGGGGAGCAGTTCTTC CAISAGQGTGEQFF NA TRBV10-3 NA TRBJ2-1
TGTGCCAGCAGGGCGGTCACAGATACGCAGTATTTT CASRAVTDTQYF NA TRBV27 NA TRBJ2-3
TGTGCCAGCCAGGCGTGGGCAACAGATCAGCCCCAGCATTTT CASQAWATDQPQHF NA TRBV28 NA TRBJ1-5
TGTGCCAGCAGGGGGGGACATAACTACGAGCAGTACTTC CASRGGHNYEQYF NA TRBV2 NA TRBJ2-7
TGTGCCAGCAGAGGCGAGGAGACCCAGTACTTC CASRGEETQYF NA TRBV6-6 NA TRBJ2-5
TGTGCTAGTGGTTTGACAGGTTCTGGAAACACCATATATTTT CASGLTGSGNTIYF NA TRBV12-5 NA TRBJ1-3
TGTGCCAGCAGCCCACTTAGAACCGGGACAGAATACACCGGGGAGCTGTTTTTT CASSPLRTGTEYTGELFF TRBD1 TRBV14 NA TRBJ2-2
TGTGCCAGCTCGGCAGGGACGAATGAGCAGTTCTTC CASSAGTNEQFF NA TRBV21-1 NA TRBJ2-1
TGCAGCGCTAAGCCGGGCCCCGGGGAGACCCAGTACTTC CSAKPGPGETQYF NA TRBV29-1 few TRBJ2-5
TGTGCCATCAGTGAGCGAAGTTCCGGGGAAAAACTGTTTTTT CAISERSSGEKLFF NA TRBV10-3 NA TRBJ1-4
TGTGCCAGCAGCCCGACAGGGTCCTATCAGCCCCAGCATTTT CASSPTGSYQPQHF TRBD1 TRBV6-5 NA TRBJ1-5
TGTGCCAGCAGCAGGAACGGTGAAGCTTTCTTT CASSRNGEAFF NA TRBV5-5 few TRBJ1-1
TGTGCCAGCAGCTTAGAGGGGCCAGCCTCCTACGAGCAGTACTTC CASSLEGPASYEQYF NA TRBV7-6 NA TRBJ2-7
TGCGCCAGCAGCTTGGGTACGGGACTAGCGGGAGGCCGGACCGCCAATGAGCAGTTCTTC CASSLGTGLAGGRTANEQFF TRBD2 TRBV5-1 once TRBJ2-1
TGTGCCAGCAGTTTACTTCTGCTAGGGGAGGGAGTCACTGAAGCTTTCTTT CASSLLLLGEGVTEAFF NA TRBV28 NA TRBJ1-1
TGTGCCAGCAGCGACCGGGACACTTTGAATGAGCAGTTCTTC CASSDRDTLNEQFF NA TRBV7-9 NA TRBJ2-1
TGTGCCAGCAGTGAATTGGGCGGGGGGGGACAAGAGACCCAGTACTTC CASSELGGGGQETQYF TRBD2 TRBV2 once TRBJ2-5
TGTGCCTGCCCCCCGCCGGGAGCGGGTAATGAGCAGTTCTTC CACPPPGAGNEQFF NA TRBV30 NA TRBJ2-1
TGTGCCACCGGAACAGGGTATAGCAATCAGCCCCAGCATTTT CATGTGYSNQPQHF NA TRBV19 NA TRBJ1-5
TGTGCCAGTAGTATAAGGGGACGCAATGAGCAGTTCTTC CASSIRGRNEQFF NA TRBV19 NA TRBJ2-1
TGTGCCTGGACCACAGGGGGGTGGACTGAAGCTTTCTTT CAWTTGGWTEAFF TRBD1 TRBV30 few TRBJ1-1
TGCGCCAGCAGTGAGGGCAGGGACTATGGCTACACCTTC CASSEGRDYGYTF NA TRBV10-1 few TRBJ1-2